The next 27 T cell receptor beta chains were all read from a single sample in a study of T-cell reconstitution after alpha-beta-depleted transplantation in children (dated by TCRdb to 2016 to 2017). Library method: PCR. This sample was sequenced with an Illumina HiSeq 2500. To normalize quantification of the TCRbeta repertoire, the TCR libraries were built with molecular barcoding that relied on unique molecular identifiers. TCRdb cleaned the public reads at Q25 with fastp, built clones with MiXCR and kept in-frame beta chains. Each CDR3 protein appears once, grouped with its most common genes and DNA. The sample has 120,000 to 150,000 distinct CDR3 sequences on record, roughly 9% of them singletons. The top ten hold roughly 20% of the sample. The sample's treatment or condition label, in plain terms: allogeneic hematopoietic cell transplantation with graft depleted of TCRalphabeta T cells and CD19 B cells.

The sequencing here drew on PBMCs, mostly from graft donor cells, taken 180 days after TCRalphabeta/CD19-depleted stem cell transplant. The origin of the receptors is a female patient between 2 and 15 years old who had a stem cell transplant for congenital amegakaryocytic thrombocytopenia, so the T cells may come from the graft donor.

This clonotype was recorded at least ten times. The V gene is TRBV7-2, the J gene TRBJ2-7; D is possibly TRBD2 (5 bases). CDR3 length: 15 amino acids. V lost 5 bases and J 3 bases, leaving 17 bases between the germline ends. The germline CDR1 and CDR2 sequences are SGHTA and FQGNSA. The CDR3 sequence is CASSQTMGSFYEQYF. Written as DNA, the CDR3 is TGTGCCAGCAGCCAAACAATGGGGAGCTTCTACGAGCAGTACTTC.

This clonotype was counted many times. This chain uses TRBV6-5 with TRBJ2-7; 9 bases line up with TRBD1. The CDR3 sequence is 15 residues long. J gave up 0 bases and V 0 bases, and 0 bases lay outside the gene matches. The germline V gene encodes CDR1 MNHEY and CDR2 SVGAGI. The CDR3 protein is CASSYSTGGSYEQYF. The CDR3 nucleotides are TGTGCCAGCAGTTACTCGACAGGGGGCTCCTACGAGCAGTACTTC.

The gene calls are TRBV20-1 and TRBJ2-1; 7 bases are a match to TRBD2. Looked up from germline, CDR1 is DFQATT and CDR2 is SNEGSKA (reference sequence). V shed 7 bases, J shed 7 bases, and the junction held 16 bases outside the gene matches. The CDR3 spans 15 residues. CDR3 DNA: TGCAGTGGGAGCGGGGCTCGGGAGGCCGAGAATGAGCAGTTCTTC. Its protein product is CSGSGAREAENEQFF.

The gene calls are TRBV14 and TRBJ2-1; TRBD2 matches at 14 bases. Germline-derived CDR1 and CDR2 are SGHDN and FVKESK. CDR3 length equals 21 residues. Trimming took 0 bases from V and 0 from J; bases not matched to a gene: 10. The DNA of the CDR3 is TGTGCCAGCAGCCAAGATCCGGGACTAGCGGGAGAACAGGGCTCCTACAATGAGCAGTTCTTC. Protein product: CASSQDPGLAGEQGSYNEQFF.

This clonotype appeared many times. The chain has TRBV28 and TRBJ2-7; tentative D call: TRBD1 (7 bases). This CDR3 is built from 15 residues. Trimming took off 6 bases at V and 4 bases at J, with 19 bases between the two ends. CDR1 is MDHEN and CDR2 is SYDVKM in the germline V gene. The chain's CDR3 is CASRGTGDRSYEQYF. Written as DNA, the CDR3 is TGTGCCAGCAGGGGAACGGGGGACAGATCTTACGAGCAGTACTTC.

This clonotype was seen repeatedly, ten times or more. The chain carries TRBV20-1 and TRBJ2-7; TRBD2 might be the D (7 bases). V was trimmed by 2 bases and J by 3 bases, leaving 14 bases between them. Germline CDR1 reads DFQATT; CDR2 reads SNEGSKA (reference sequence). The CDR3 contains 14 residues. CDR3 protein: CSARRRGQGYEQYF. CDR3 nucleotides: TGCAGTGCTAGACGGCGGGGGCAAGGCTACGAGCAGTACTTC.

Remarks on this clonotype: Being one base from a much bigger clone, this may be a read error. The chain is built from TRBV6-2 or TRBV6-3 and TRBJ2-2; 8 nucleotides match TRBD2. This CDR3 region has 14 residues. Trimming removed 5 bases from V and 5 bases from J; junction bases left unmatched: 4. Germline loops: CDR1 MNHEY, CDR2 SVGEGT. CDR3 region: CASSRTSSTGELFF. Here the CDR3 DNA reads TGTGCCAGCAGTCGGACTAGCAGTACCGGGGAGCTGTTTTTT.

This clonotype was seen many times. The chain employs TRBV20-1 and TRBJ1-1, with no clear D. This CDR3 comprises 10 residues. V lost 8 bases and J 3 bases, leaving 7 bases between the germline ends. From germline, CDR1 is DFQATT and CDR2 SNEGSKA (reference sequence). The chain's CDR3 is CSCGYTEAFF. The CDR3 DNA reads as TGCAGTTGTGGTTACACTGAAGCTTTCTTT.

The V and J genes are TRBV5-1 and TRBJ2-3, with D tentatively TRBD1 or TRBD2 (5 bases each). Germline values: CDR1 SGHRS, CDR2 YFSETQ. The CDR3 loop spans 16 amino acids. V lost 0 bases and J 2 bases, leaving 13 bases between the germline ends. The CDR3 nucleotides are TGCGCCAGCAGCTTGGAGGTTGGGGGATTCACAGATACGCAGTATTTT. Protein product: CASSLEVGGFTDTQYF. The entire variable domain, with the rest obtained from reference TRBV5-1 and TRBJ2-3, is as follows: KAGVTQTPRYLIKTRGQQVTLSCSPISGHRSVSWYQQTPGQGLQFLFEYFSETQRNKGNFPGRFSGRQFSNSRSEMNVSTLELGDSALYLCASSLEVGGFTDTQYFGPGTRLTVL.

The CDR3 sequence is CASRTQGAGELFF. CDR3 nucleotide sequence: TGTGCCAGCAGGACCCAGGGGGCCGGGGAGCTGTTTTTT. The chain uses TRBV12-3 or TRBV12-4 and TRBJ2-2, with 7 bases fitting TRBD1. CDR3 length: 13 residues. V gave up 6 bases and J gave up 6 bases; unmatched junction bases: 4.

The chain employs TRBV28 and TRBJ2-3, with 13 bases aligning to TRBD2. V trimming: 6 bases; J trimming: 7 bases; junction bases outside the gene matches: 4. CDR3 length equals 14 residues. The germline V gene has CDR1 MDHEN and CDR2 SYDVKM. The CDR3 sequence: CASSWTSGSYTQYF. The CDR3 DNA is TGTGCCAGCAGCTGGACTAGCGGGAGTTATACGCAGTATTTT.

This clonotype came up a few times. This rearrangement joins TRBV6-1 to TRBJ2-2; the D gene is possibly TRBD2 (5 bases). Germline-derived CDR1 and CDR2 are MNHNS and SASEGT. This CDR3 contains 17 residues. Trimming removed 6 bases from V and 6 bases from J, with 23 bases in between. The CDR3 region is CASSTLWRGLMAGELFF. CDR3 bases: TGTGCCAGCAGCACCCTATGGCGAGGGCTAATGGCCGGGGAGCTGTTTTTT.

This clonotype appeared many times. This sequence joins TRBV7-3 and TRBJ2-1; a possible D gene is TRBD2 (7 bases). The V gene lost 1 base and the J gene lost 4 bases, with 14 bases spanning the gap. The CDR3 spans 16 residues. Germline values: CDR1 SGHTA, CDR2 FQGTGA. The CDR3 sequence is CASSLRVGGGYNEQFF. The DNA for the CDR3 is TGTGCCAGCAGCTTAAGGGTGGGAGGGGGTTACAATGAGCAGTTCTTC. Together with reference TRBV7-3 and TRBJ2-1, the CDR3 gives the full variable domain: GAGVSQTPSNKVTEKGKYVELRCDPISGHTALYWYRQSLGQGPEFLIYFQGTGAADDSGLPNDRFFAVRPEGSVSTLKIQRTERGDSAVYLCASSLRVGGGYNEQFFGPGTRLTVL.

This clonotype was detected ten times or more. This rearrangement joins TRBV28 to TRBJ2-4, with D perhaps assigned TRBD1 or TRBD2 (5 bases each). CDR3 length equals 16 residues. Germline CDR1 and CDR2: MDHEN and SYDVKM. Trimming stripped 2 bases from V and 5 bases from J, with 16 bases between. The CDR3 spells CASSLGARVGENIQYF. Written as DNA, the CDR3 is TGTGCCAGCAGTTTAGGGGCCAGGGTGGGGGAAAACATTCAGTACTTC.

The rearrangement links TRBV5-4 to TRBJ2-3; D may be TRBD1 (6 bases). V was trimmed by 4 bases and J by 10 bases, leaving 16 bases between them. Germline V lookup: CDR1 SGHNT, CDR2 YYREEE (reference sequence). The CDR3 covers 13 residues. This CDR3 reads CASSETTGKAQYF. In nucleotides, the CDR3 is TGTGCCAGCAGCGAAACAACAGGGAAGGCGCAGTATTTT.

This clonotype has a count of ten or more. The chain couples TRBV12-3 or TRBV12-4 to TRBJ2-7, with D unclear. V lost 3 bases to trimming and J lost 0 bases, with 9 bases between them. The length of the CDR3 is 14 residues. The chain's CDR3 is CASSLNWSSYEQYF. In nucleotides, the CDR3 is TGTGCCAGCAGTTTGAATTGGAGCTCCTACGAGCAGTACTTC.

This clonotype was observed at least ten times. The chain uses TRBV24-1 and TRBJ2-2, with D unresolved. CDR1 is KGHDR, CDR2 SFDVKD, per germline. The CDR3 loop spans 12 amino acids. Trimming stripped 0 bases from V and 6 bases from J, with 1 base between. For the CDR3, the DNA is TGTGCCACCAGTGATTTGCCCGGGGAGCTGTTTTTT. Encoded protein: CATSDLPGELFF.

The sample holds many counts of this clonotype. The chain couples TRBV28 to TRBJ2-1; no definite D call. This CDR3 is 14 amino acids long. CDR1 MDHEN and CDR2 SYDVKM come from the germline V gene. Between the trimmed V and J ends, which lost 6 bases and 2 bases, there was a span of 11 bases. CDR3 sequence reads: CASRRHLPYNEQFF. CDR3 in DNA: TGTGCCAGCAGAAGACATCTACCCTACAATGAGCAGTTCTTC.

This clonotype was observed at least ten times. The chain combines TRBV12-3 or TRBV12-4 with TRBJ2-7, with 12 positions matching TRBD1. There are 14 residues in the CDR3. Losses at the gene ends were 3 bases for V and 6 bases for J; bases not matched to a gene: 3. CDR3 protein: CASSFGTGGLEQYF. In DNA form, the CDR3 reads TGTGCCAGCAGTTTCGGGACAGGGGGCCTCGAGCAGTACTTC.

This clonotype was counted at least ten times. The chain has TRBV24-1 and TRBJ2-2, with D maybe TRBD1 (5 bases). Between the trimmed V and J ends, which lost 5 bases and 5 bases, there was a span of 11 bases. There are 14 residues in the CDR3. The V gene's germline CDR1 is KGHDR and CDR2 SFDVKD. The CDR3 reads CATSARAGTGELFF. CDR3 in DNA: TGTGCCACCAGTGCCCGCGCAGGGACCGGGGAGCTGTTTTTT.

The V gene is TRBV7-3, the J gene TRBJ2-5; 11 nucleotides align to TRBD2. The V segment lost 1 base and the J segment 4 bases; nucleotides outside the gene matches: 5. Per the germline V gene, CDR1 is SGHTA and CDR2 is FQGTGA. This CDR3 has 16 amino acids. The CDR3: CASSLRGLAEGETQYF. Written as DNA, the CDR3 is TGTGCCAGCAGCTTAAGGGGACTAGCGGAGGGAGAGACCCAGTACTTC.

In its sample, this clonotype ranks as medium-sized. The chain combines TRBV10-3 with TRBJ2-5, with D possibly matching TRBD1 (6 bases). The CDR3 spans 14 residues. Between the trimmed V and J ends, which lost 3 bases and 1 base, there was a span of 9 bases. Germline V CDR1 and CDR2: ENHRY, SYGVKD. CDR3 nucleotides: TGTGCCATCAGTGACAGGGGCAGCCAAGAGACCCAGTACTTC. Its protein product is CAISDRGSQETQYF.

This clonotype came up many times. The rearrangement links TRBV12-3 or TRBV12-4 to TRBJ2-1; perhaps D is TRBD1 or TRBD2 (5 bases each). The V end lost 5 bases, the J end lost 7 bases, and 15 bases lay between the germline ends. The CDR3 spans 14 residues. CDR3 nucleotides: TGTGCCAGCAGTGGTCTCCGGGACCCTAATGAGCAGTTCTTC. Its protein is CASSGLRDPNEQFF.

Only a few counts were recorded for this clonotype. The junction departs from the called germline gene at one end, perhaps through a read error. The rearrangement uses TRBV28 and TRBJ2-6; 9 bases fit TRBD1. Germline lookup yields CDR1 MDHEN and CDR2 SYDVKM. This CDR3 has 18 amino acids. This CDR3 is CASTSGTGRISGANGLTF. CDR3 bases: TGTGCCAGCACTTCCGGGACAGGGAGGATCTCTGGGGCCAACGGCCTGACTTTC.

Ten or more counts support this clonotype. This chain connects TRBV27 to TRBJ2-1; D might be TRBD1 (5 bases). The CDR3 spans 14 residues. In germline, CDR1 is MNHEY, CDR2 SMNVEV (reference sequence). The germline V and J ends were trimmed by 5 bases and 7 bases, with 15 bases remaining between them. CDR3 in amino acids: CASSIGHFKNEQFF. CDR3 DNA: TGTGCCAGCAGTATCGGACACTTCAAGAATGAGCAGTTCTTC.

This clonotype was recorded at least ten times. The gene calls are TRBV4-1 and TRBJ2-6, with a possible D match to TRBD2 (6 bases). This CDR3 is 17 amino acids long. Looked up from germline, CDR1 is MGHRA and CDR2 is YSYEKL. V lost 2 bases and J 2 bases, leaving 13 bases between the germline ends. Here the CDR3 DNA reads TGCGCCAGCAGCCAATATGCGGGGTCGGCTGGGGCCAACGTCCTGACTTTC. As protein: CASSQYAGSAGANVLTF.

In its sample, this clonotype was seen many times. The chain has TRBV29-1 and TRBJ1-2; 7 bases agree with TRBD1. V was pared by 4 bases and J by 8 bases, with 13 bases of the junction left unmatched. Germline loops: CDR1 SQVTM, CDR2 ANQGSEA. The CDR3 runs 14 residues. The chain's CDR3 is CSVVSPGQIEGYTF. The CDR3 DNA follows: TGCAGCGTTGTTTCGCCGGGACAGATAGAGGGCTACACCTTC.